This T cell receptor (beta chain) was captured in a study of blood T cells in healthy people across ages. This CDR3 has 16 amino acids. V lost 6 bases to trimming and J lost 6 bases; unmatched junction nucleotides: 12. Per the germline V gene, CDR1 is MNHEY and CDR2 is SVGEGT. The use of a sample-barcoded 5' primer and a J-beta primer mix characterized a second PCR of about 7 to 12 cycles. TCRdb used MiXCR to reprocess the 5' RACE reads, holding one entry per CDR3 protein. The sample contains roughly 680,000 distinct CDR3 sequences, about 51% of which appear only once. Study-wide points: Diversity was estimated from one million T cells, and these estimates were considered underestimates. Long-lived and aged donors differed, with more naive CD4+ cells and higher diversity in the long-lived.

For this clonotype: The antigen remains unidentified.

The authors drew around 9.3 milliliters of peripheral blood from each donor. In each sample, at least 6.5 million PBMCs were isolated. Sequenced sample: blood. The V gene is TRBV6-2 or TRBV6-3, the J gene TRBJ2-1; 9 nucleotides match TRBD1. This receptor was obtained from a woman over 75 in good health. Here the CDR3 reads CASSPPPGQGSNEQFF. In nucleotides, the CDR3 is TGTGCCAGCAGCCCTCCCCCTGGACAGGGGAGCAATGAGCAGTTCTTC.